A selection of T cell receptor beta chains follows, all from one sample in a study of beta chain features in type 1 diabetes. Libraries were prepared by immunoSEQ multiplex PCR; TCRdb keeps only in-frame clonotypes and omits some of them. The sample shows about 900,000 clones, 17% of them seen only once. Sequenced material: naive CD4+ T cells from blood. The receptors here all came from a woman between 18 and 29 years old in good health. CDR3s include the opening cysteine and the closing phenylalanine or tryptophan. A D gene is named only where the DNA matches it firmly. Size is stated for part of the rows, as once, few or many counts, or as a class when the clone is expanded.

>-|TRBV7-9|few|TRBJ2-1
TGTGCCAGCAGCTTGGGGAAATACAATGAGCAGTTCTTC
CASSLGKYNEQFF
>TRBD1|TRBV18|-|TRBJ2-7
TGTGCCAGCTCGTTGGGGACAGCTATTGTCGAGCAGTACTTC
CASSLGTAIVEQYF
>-|TRBV7-4|few|TRBJ1-1
TGTGCCAGCAGCTTAGGGGAAGCCCCCGGGGCTGAAGCTTTCTTT
CASSLGEAPGAEAFF
>-|TRBV6-5|-|TRBJ2-2
TGTGCCAGCAGTTACGTCGCCGGGGAGCTGTTTTTT
CASSYVAGELFF
>-|TRBV7-9|-|TRBJ1-4
TGTGCCAGCGCGACAACTAATGAAAAACTGTTTTTT
CASATTNEKLFF
>TRBD1|TRBV4-2|-|TRBJ1-2
TGTGCCAGCAGCGAACGGACAGGGCTAAACTATGGCTACACCTTC
CASSERTGLNYGYTF
>-|TRBV7-2|-|TRBJ2-3
TGTGCCAGCAGCCCCCCCCTTACGGCCCCAAAGAGGACGCAGTATTTT
CASSPPLTAPKRTQYF
>-|TRBV7-2|few|TRBJ2-5
TGTGCCAGCAACACCGCCGGGCAGTCCCAAGAGACCCAGTACTTC
CASNTAGQSQETQYF
>-|TRBV7-2|-|TRBJ2-7
TGTGCCAGCAGCTTATTCCTGGACCTTCGGTACGAGCAGTACTTC
CASSLFLDLRYEQYF
>-|TRBV19|few|TRBJ2-1
TGTGCCAGTAGTGCTCTTAGCCAATCCTACAATGAGCAGTTCTTC
CASSALSQSYNEQFF
>-|TRBV7-3|-|TRBJ2-1
TGTGCCAGCAGCTCCACGAGCTACAATGAGCAGTTCTTC
CASSSTSYNEQFF
>TRBD1|TRBV7-8|-|TRBJ1-1
TGTGCCAGCAGCTTAGAAGAGCACAGGGGAGGGACTGAAGCTTTCTTT
CASSLEEHRGGTEAFF
>TRBD1|TRBV23-1|many|TRBJ2-7
TGCGCCAGCAGTCAAGCCGGGACAGGGCTCGAGGAGCAGTACTTC
CASSQAGTGLEEQYF
>-|TRBV15|-|TRBJ2-1
TGTGCCACCAGCAGAGATCCAGGATCCTACAATGAGCAGTTCTTC
CATSRDPGSYNEQFF
>-|TRBV18|-|TRBJ2-7
TGTGCCAGCTCACGTTACAGGGAGTACGAGCAGTACTTC
CASSRYREYEQYF
>-|TRBV9|-|TRBJ2-3
TGTGCCAGTACGGAGCGAGTCTACACAGATACGCAGTATTTT
CASTERVYTDTQYF
>-|TRBV6-6|few|TRBJ1-1
TGTGCCAGCGGTCCCCATAAGGGGCAGCCTGAAGCTTTCTTT
CASGPHKGQPEAFF
>-|TRBV20-1|few|TRBJ2-1
TGCAGTGCTAGAGAAGATGGTGAGCAGTTCTTC
CSAREDGEQFF
>-|TRBV5-1|few|TRBJ2-2
TGCGCCAGCAGCCCTGTTGATTTGGGGGAGCTGTTTTTT
CASSPVDLGELFF
>TRBD2|TRBV14|-|TRBJ2-1
TGTGCCAGCAGCCCGACGCTAGCGGAGTACAATGAGCAGTTCTTC
CASSPTLAEYNEQFF
>-|TRBV6-5|few|TRBJ2-7
TGTGCCAGCAGACGAACTGGCTCCTACGAGCAGTACTTC
CASRRTGSYEQYF
>TRBD2|TRBV4-3|-|TRBJ2-2
TGCGCCAGCAGCCAATTAGCGGGAGCGAACACCGGGGAGCTGTTTTTT
CASSQLAGANTGELFF
>TRBD2|TRBV7-3|few|TRBJ2-7
TGTGCCAGCAGCTTCCTAGCGGGGCCCTACGAGCAGTACTTC
CASSFLAGPYEQYF
>-|TRBV7-9|few|TRBJ1-4
TGTGCCAGCCCCCCGGACACGGATAATGAAAAACTGTTTTTT
CASPPDTDNEKLFF
>-|TRBV10-3|few|TRBJ1-2
TGTGCCATCACCGATGTGGGGGCTGGGAGCTATGGCTACACCTTC
CAITDVGAGSYGYTF
>-|TRBV15|-|TRBJ2-5
TGTGCCACCAGCAGAGCGGAGACCCAGTACTTC
CATSRAETQYF
>TRBD2|TRBV29-1|few|TRBJ2-3
TGCAGCGTTCACCGGAGGACGAACCCTGGGGGGGAGTATTTT
CSVHRRTNPGGEYF
>TRBD1|TRBV7-2|-|TRBJ2-1
TGTGCCAGCAGCTTAGCGCGAGGGACAGGGGGCAATGAGCAGTTCTTC
CASSLARGTGGNEQFF
>TRBD2|TRBV4-1|-|TRBJ2-7
TGCGCCAGCAGCCGGACTAGCGGGAGTTCGTACGAGCAGTACTTC
CASSRTSGSSYEQYF
>-|TRBV15|-|TRBJ1-3
TGTGCCACCAGACAGGGCCCTGGAAACACCATATATTTT
CATRQGPGNTIYF
>-|TRBV7-3|few|TRBJ1-1
TGTGCCAGCAGCTTGAGCGGGATTACGAACACTGAAGCTTTCTTT
CASSLSGITNTEAFF
>-|TRBV2|-|TRBJ1-2
TGTGCCAGCAGTTCTAACGCAGACCGATACTATGGCTACACCTTC
CASSSNADRYYGYTF
>-|TRBV14|-|TRBJ2-3
TGTGCCAGCAGCCAAGTTCCAGGGCTAGATACGCAGTATTTT
CASSQVPGLDTQYF
>-|TRBV27|-|TRBJ2-6
TGTGCCAGCAGTCAGACAGTAAGAACCTCTGGGGCCAACGTCCTGACTTTC
CASSQTVRTSGANVLTF
>TRBD2|TRBV7-2|few|TRBJ2-1
TGTGCCAGCAGCGCCCCGCGCGGGGGGCGAACTGCCAATGAGCAGTTCTTC
CASSAPRGGRTANEQFF
>-|TRBV4-3|-|TRBJ1-1
TGCGCCAGCAGCCAAGCCGGGGGCTCGGGGACTGAAGCTTTCTTT
CASSQAGGSGTEAFF
>-|TRBV5-6|-|TRBJ2-1
TGTGCCAGCAGCTTGGTAGTGGGCCGTTCCTACAATGAGCAGTTCTTC
CASSLVVGRSYNEQFF
>-|TRBV28|-|TRBJ1-1
TGTGCCAGCAGCTCGTCCGAGGGAGGGTTCACTGAAGCTTTCTTT
CASSSSEGGFTEAFF
>-|TRBV6-1|few|TRBJ2-1
TGTGCCAGCAGTGAACGCCCAGATTTTAGATACAATGAGCAGTTCTTC
CASSERPDFRYNEQFF
>TRBD2|TRBV7-6|-|TRBJ2-1
TGTGCCAGCAGCTTGAGCGGGATTTACAATGAGCAGTTCTTC
CASSLSGIYNEQFF
>-|TRBV19|-|TRBJ2-7
TGTGCCAGTAGTAGAAACCAGGGGTACGAGCAGTACTTC
CASSRNQGYEQYF
>TRBD1|TRBV7-9|few|TRBJ2-1
TGTGCCAGCAGCTTATTACAGGGGGCTTACTACAATGAGCAGTTCTTC
CASSLLQGAYYNEQFF
>TRBD2|TRBV7-2|few|TRBJ2-7
TGTGCCAGCAGCTGGGGGGGATCGACCTACGAGCAGTACTTC
CASSWGGSTYEQYF
>-|TRBV28|-|TRBJ1-1
TGTGCCAGCGTCCGACAGGTTAACACTGAAGCTTTCTTT
CASVRQVNTEAFF
>-|TRBV19|-|TRBJ1-2
TGTGCCAGTTCCTGGTCAGGATCCATAGCTAACTATGGCTACACCTTC
CASSWSGSIANYGYTF
>TRBD1|TRBV6-6|few|TRBJ2-1
TGTGCCAGCAGTTCGGACAGGTTGGTCTCCTACAATGAGCAGTTCTTC
CASSSDRLVSYNEQFF
>-|TRBV2|few|TRBJ2-2
TGTGCCAGCAGAGTGGCAACGGCGGCCGGGGAGCTGTTTTTT
CASRVATAAGELFF
>-|TRBV28|-|TRBJ2-5
TGTGCCAGCAGTTGGTTGCAGGGATCGACCCAGTACTTC
CASSWLQGSTQYF
>-|TRBV2|-|TRBJ2-2
TGTGCCAGCAGCGGCGCCCGTACCACCGGGGAGCTGTTTTTT
CASSGARTTGELFF
>-|TRBV5-1|few|TRBJ2-2
TGCGCCAGCAGCTTGGCCAGGGCATCAGCGAACACCGGGGAGCTGTTTTTT
CASSLARASANTGELFF
>-|TRBV27|-|TRBJ2-1
TGTGCCAGCAGTGGGGAACCAGGGTCAGGCGAGCAGTTCTTC
CASSGEPGSGEQFF
>-|TRBV5-6|few|TRBJ2-6
TGTGCCAGCAGCCACGGAGCGGGTCCCTCTGGGGCCAACGTCCTGACTTTC
CASSHGAGPSGANVLTF
>-|TRBV10-3|-|TRBJ1-6
TGTGCCATCAGTGAGTCCTGGGGGGCAGGTTCACCCCTCCACTTT
CAISESWGAGSPLHF
>-|TRBV19|few|TRBJ1-1
TGTGCCAGTACCAACATAATCACCTATCGGAACACTGAAGCTTTCTTT
CASTNIITYRNTEAFF
>-|TRBV19|-|TRBJ2-1
TGTGCCAGTAGTCTTAGCGGCTATAACAATGAGCAGTTCTTC
CASSLSGYNNEQFF
>TRBD2|TRBV10-3|-|TRBJ2-3
TGTGCCATCAGTGGCTCAACCAGGACTAGCGGGGGTCTTTACACAGATACGCAGTATTTT
CAISGSTRTSGGLYTDTQYF
>TRBD2|TRBV7-9|few|TRBJ2-3
TGTGCCAGCAGCTCCGGACTAGCGGAGGGGAGAGATACGCAGTATTTT
CASSSGLAEGRDTQYF